The clone carrying this T cell receptor beta chain was seen ten or more times. Antigen unknown. This sample is drawn from a study of T-cell reconstitution after alpha-beta-depleted transplantation in children. Unique molecular identifiers were built into the TCRbeta library. TCRdb redid the calling of the PCR reads with MiXCR, one entry per CDR3 protein. In the table there are 98,000 or so distinct CDR3 sequences, about 6.4% of which are singletons. The study's findings and limits: Expanded graft clones, several hundred of them, were reportedly the source of alpha-beta T cells about two months after transplant. At the one-year point after transplant, T-cell counts and TCRbeta diversity were found to come mostly from T cells that had been newly produced. The high TCRbeta diversity at day 60 in some patients came from surviving recipient T cells and thymic progenitors.

This TCR came from a male patient aged 2-9 years who had a stem cell transplant for acute lymphoblastic leukemia, so the T cells may come from the graft donor. This specimen consisted of PBMCs, mostly from graft donor cells, obtained 360 days after TCRalphabeta/CD19-depleted stem cell transplant.

CDR3 bases: TGCGCCAGCAGCCAAGAAGGTCCGACAGATACGCAGTATTTT. Translation gives CASSQEGPTDTQYF. This chain joins TRBV4-3 and TRBJ2-3, with D unresolved. Trimming pared 0 bases from V and 3 bases from J, leaving 7 bases between. CDR1 and CDR2 (germline): LGHNA, YSLEER. CDR3 length: 14 residues.